These 15 T cell receptor beta chains came from one sample sequenced in a study of CD39 and CD103 CD8 tumor-infiltrating T cells (dated by TCRdb to the late 2010s). Receptor amplification or capture employed the immunoSEQ multiplex PCR assay. TCRdb holds this immuneACCESS table with in-frame rearrangements only. Some clones are missing; in checked studies, unresolved V genes explain under half, and the rest has no known cause. Within this sample are around 7,700 clones, with around two thirds of them counted one time only. The biggest ten clones account for almost 60% of the sample. The sample taken for sequencing was CD8+ T cells sorted from blood. The sample's cell subset or site, from its label and the paper: total memory CD8 T cells (CD45RA-CCR7+/-) from blood or uninvolved lymph node. Source of these receptors: a human donor with head and neck squamous cell carcinoma.

The gene calls are TRBV13 and TRBJ2-1; tentatively, D is TRBD1 (5 bases). CDR1 and CDR2 (germline): PRHDT, FYEKMQ (reference sequence). The V gene lost 1 base and the J gene lost 5 bases, with 6 bases spanning the gap. CDR3 length: 13 amino acids. CDR3 coding DNA: TGTGCCAGCAGCTTAGTACAGGACAATGAGCAGTTCTTC. Protein: CASSLVQDNEQFF.

The chain joins TRBV2 to TRBJ2-7, with D unresolved. Germline loops: CDR1 SNHLY, CDR2 FYNNEI. This CDR3 is built from 15 residues. The germline V and J ends were trimmed by 9 bases and 5 bases, with 23 bases remaining between them. CDR3 region: CASSQTGLPVHEQYF. In DNA, the CDR3 is TGTGCCAGTTCGCAAACCGGGCTCCCGGTCCACGAGCAGTACTTC.

The V call is TRBV11-2, the J call TRBJ2-7; no clear D gene. There are 15 residues in the CDR3. V lost 0 bases to trimming and J lost 5 bases, with 14 bases between them. CDR1 and CDR2 from the germline V gene are SGHAT and FQNNGV. CDR3 sequence (DNA): TGTGCCAGCAGCTTAGATCCAGGAGCCCTGGACGAGCAGTACTTC. This translates into CASSLDPGALDEQYF.

V and J are TRBV5-1 and TRBJ2-5; tentative D call: TRBD1 (6 bases). The CDR3 consists of 14 residues. Germline CDR1 is SGHRS and CDR2 is YFSETQ. V was trimmed by 0 bases and J by 5 bases, leaving 11 bases between them. CDR3 residues: CASSLVGARETQYF. The CDR3, as DNA: TGCGCCAGCAGCTTGGTGGGGGCCCGGGAGACCCAGTACTTC.

The chain employs TRBV5-8 and TRBJ2-7, with D perhaps TRBD2 (6 bases). Germline values: CDR1 SGHTS, CDR2 YDEGEE. Trimming cost V 3 bases and J 3 bases, with 13 bases left between them. This CDR3 contains 14 residues. In nucleotides, the CDR3 is TGTGCCAGCAGCTGGGAGGACGGAATCTACGAGCAGTACTTC. It is translated as CASSWEDGIYEQYF. Complete variable domain (other parts from reference TRBV5-8 and TRBJ2-7): EAGVTQSPTHLIKTRGQQATLRCSPISGHTSVYWYQQALGLGLQFLLWYDEGEERNRGNFPPRFSGRQFPNYSSELNVNALELEDSALYLCASSWEDGIYEQYFGPGTRLTVT.

This rearrangement joins TRBV7-9 to TRBJ2-3, with no clear D. Germline V gene lookup returns CDR1 SEHNR and CDR2 FQNEAQ (reference sequence). The CDR3 runs to 13 residues. The germline V and J ends were trimmed by 5 bases and 1 base, with 7 bases remaining between them. The CDR3 region is CASSPFRTDTQYF. As DNA, the CDR3 is TGTGCCAGCAGCCCCTTTCGCACAGATACGCAGTATTTT. Together with reference TRBV7-9 and TRBJ2-3, the CDR3 gives the full variable domain: DTGVSQNPRHKITKRGQNVTFRCDPISEHNRLYWYRQTLGQGPEFLTYFQNEAQLEKSRLLSDRFSAERPKGSFSTLEIQRTEQGDSAMYLCASSPFRTDTQYFGPGTRLTVL.

This clone appeared a few times. This chain links TRBV19 with TRBJ1-5; D gene ambiguous. The CDR3 covers 15 residues. Trimming shortened V by 6 bases and J by 0 bases, and 12 bases separated the two germline ends. Per germline, CDR1 LNHDA and CDR2 SQIVND (reference sequence). CDR3 amino acids: CASSGEEYSNQPQHF. DNA of the CDR3: TGTGCCAGTAGCGGCGAGGAGTATAGCAATCAGCCCCAGCATTTT.

The chain recombines TRBV11-2 with TRBJ1-2; 9 nucleotides align to TRBD1. There are 13 residues in the CDR3. CDR1 and CDR2 (germline): SGHAT, FQNNGV. Trimming took 4 bases from V and 6 from J; bases not matched to a gene: 3. CDR3 sequence (DNA): TGTGCCAGCAGCTACTGGACAGGGGATGGCTACACCTTC. The encoded protein is CASSYWTGDGYTF.

CDR3 residues: CASSFGQGFGELFF. The CDR3 DNA is TGTGCCAGTAGTTTCGGACAGGGATTCGGGGAGCTGTTTTTT. The chain recombines TRBV19 with TRBJ2-2; 8 bases align to TRBD1. The CDR3 is 14 residues long. Looked up from germline, CDR1 is LNHDA and CDR2 is SQIVND (reference sequence). V was pared by 5 bases and J by 7 bases, with 6 bases of the junction left unmatched.

The chain employs TRBV4-1 and TRBJ2-1, with 7 bases identical to TRBD1. Germline V lookup: CDR1 MGHRA, CDR2 YSYEKL. V was clipped by 1 base and J by 5 bases; unmatched bases: 14. The CDR3 is made up of 18 amino acids. The CDR3 region is CASSQAQWTGLSDNEQFF. CDR3 coding DNA: TGCGCCAGCAGCCAAGCCCAGTGGACAGGTTTATCCGACAATGAGCAGTTCTTC.

The genes are TRBV27 and TRBJ2-5; D not certain. The DNA end lines up better with TRBJ2-7; the J call may be wrong. This CDR3 is built from 14 residues. From germline, CDR1 is MNHEY and CDR2 SMNVEV (reference sequence). The CDR3 here is CASSLSRSSYEQYF. The CDR3 DNA sequence: TGTGCCAGCAGTTTATCCCGGAGCTCCTACGAGCAGTACTTC.

A few counts support this clone. This chain connects TRBV2 to TRBJ2-7, with 15 bases identical to TRBD2. J was trimmed by 0 bases and V by 6 bases; bases with no gene match: 6. CDR1 SNHLY and CDR2 FYNNEI come from the germline V gene. This CDR3 has 17 amino acids. This CDR3 reads CASRGGTSGGHSYEQYF. CDR3 coding DNA: TGTGCCAGCAGAGGGGGGACTAGCGGGGGGCACTCCTACGAGCAGTACTTC.

The rearrangement links TRBV4-3 to TRBJ1-1; 8 nucleotides align to TRBD1. Germline V gene lookup returns CDR1 LGHNA and CDR2 YSLEER. The junction had 7 bases not matched to a gene; V was cut back by 4 bases and J by 3 bases. The CDR3 length is 15 residues. CDR3 in DNA: TGCGCCAGCAGCCCACAGGGGGTGGCGTACACTGAAGCTTTCTTT. It specifies CASSPQGVAYTEAFF.

The chain carries TRBV6-1 and TRBJ2-5; D might be TRBD2 (6 bases). The length of the CDR3 is 12 residues. Between the trimmed V and J ends, which lost 8 bases and 8 bases, there was a span of 15 bases. From germline, CDR1 is MNHNS and CDR2 SASEGT. In nucleotides, the CDR3 is TGTGCCAGCCGGACGGGAGACTTAACCCAGTACTTC. Its protein product is CASRTGDLTQYF.

This clone was observed a single time. The chain carries TRBV28 and TRBJ2-7; 8 bases match TRBD2. J lost 0 bases, V lost 7 bases, and 5 bases had no gene match. The CDR3 length is 14 residues. Germline V gene sequence: CDR1 MDHEN, CDR2 SYDVKM. The CDR3 DNA follows: TGTGCCAGCACGCAGCGGGGGAGCTCCTACGAGCAGTACTTC. The encoded protein is CASTQRGSSYEQYF.